The sequence of this T cell receptor beta chain was determined in a study of T cells in Graves' hyperthyroidism and ophthalmopathy. At the level of the study: Any treatment followed the collection of peripheral blood at initial diagnosis.

Active moderate-to-severe ophthalmopathy, Clinical Activity Score at least 3, NOSPECS at least 4, under 3 months' duration. A remark on this clonotype: Its target is unknown.

Regarding the study as a whole: Also found in blood were most expanded thyroid clonotypes above 0.001.

Amplified TCR beta CDR3 regions derived from RNA transcripts. The HTBI primer set was used in a first-round RT-PCR of the TCR CDR3. Using its own MiXCR run on the multiplex PCR reads, TCRdb lists one record per CDR3 protein. This repertoire shows roughly 350,000 distinct CDR3 sequences, about 14% found once; its top ten account for about 20%. This receptor was taken from a woman aged 25 to 45 with Graves' ophthalmopathy. Specimen: blood.

The CDR3 region is CSARVLSGNTIYF. The CDR3 DNA is TGCAGTGCTAGGGTTCTCTCTGGAAACACCATATATTTT. V and J are TRBV20-1 and TRBJ1-3, with D uncertain. Deletions cut 3 bases from V and 0 bases from J, with 6 bases between. The length of the CDR3 is 13 residues. CDR1 and CDR2 (germline): DFQATT, SNEGSKA (reference sequence).